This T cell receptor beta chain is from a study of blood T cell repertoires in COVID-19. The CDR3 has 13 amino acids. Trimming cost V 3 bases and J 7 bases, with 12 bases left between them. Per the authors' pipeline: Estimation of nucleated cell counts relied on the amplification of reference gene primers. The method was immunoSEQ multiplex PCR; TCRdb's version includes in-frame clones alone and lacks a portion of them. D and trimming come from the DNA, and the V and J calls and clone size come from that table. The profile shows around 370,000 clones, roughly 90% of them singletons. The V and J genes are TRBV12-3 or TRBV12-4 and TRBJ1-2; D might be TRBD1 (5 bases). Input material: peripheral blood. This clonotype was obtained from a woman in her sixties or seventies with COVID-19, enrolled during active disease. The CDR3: CASSFNRNIGYTF. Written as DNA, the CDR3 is TGTGCCAGCAGTTTTAACAGGAACATTGGCTACACCTTC.